What follows are 4 T cell receptor beta chains derived from one specimen sequenced in a study of blood T cell repertoires in COVID-19. The protocol was immunoSEQ multiplex PCR, while the TCRdb copy is restricted to in-frame clones and leaves out a portion. Of approximately 130,000 clones detected, 70% to 90% appear once; the ten largest clones hold around 18%. The specimen was peripheral blood. The receptors come from a woman between 50 and 59 years old who had recovered from COVID-19.

This clone was counted ten times or more. The V and J genes are TRBV11-3 and TRBJ1-6; unclear D gene. This CDR3 spans 14 amino acids. CDR1 and CDR2 (germline): SGHNT, YENEEA. The V end was cut by 5 bases, the J end by 7 bases, with 12 bases between. The CDR3 sequence: CASSPGSWNSPLHF. The CDR3 DNA reads TGTGCCAGCAGCCCGGGGTCGTGGAATTCACCCCTCCACTTT. Full variable domain (rest looked up from reference TRBV11-3 and TRBJ1-6): EAGVVQSPRYKIIEKKQPVAFWCNPISGHNTLYWYLQNLGQGPELLIRYENEEAVDDSQLPKDRFSAERLKGVDSTLKIQPAELGDSAVYLCASSPGSWNSPLHFGNGTRLTVT.

J is TRBJ2-2 and V is TRBV6-5, with TRBD1 matching 9 bases. The CDR3 is 14 residues long. The V gene's germline CDR1 is MNHEY and CDR2 SVGAGI. V dropped 8 bases and J dropped 3; count of bases not matched to a gene: 4. The CDR3 DNA sequence: TGTGCCAGCGGGACAGGGTCGTACACCGGGGAGCTGTTTTTT. Amino acids: CASGTGSYTGELFF.

A single count supports this clone. This chain uses TRBV2 with TRBJ2-7, with 9 bases lining up with TRBD1. J gave up 6 bases and V 7 bases, and 7 bases lay outside the gene matches. Germline V gives CDR1 SNHLY, CDR2 FYNNEI. CDR3 size: 13 residues. CDR3: CASKPGQGREQYF. The CDR3 coding sequence is TGTGCCAGCAAACCGGGACAGGGTCGCGAGCAGTACTTC.

The chain couples TRBV5-1 to TRBJ1-2; no clear D. V gave up 4 bases and J gave up 7 bases, with 8 bases separating them. The CDR3 contains 11 residues. Germline CDR1 and CDR2: SGHRS and YFSETQ. CDR3 DNA sequence: TGCGCCAGCAGCGACTCCGGTGGCTACACCTTC. It codes for CASSDSGGYTF.